The 9 T cell receptor beta chains below all came from one sample that was sequenced in a study of OX40 agonist ivuxolimab in advanced cancers. TCRdb keeps only in-frame clones here, not all; method: immunoSEQ multiplex PCR. Of some 60,000 clones in the sample, about four fifths were seen once. Here the sequenced sample was CD4+ or CD8+ T cells sorted from blood, taken in a trial of the OX40 agonist ivuxolimab. Receptors originate from an adult with an advanced solid tumor such as melanoma, head and neck, liver or kidney cancer.

This clone was seen only a few times. Other DNA sequences in the same sample also yield this CDR3. V usage is TRBV7-8 and J usage is TRBJ1-1; no clear D. This CDR3 is built from 11 residues. With 8 bases removed from V and 0 bases from J, the gap between germline ends came to 4 bases. Germline CDR1 and CDR2: SGHVS and FQNEAQ. As DNA, the CDR3 is TGTGCCAGCTCCCTGAACACTGAAGCTTTCTTT. This sequence encodes CASSLNTEAFF.

The genes are TRBV4-1 and TRBJ1-1; no clear D gene. CDR1 is MGHRA and CDR2 is YSYEKL in the germline V gene. The V gene lost 0 bases and the J gene lost 12 bases, with 14 bases spanning the gap. The CDR3 contains 13 residues. CDR3 residues: CASSQDLSGRTFF. As DNA, the CDR3 is TGCGCCAGCAGCCAAGATCTCTCCGGCCGGACTTTCTTT.

This chain connects TRBV6-4 to TRBJ1-2; a weak D match, TRBD1 (6 bases). Trimming left V 4 bases short and J 0 bases short, with 6 bases between. This CDR3 contains 13 residues. The V gene's germline CDR1 is MRHNA and CDR2 SNTAGT. The CDR3 coding sequence is TGTGCCAGCAGTGCAGGGGCTAACTATGGCTACACCTTC. Translating it yields CASSAGANYGYTF.

The count of this clone is one. The chain joins TRBV11-2 to TRBJ2-1; no clear D. Trimming removed 0 bases from V and 9 bases from J, with 15 bases in between. Germline V CDR1 and CDR2: SGHAT, FQNNGV. The CDR3 length is 15 residues. The CDR3 protein is CASSLDRSFAREQFF. The CDR3 bases are TGTGCCAGCAGCTTAGATCGGAGCTTTGCGCGTGAGCAGTTCTTC.

The rearrangement uses TRBV10-2 and TRBJ1-5, with D maybe TRBD1 (6 bases). The germline CDR1 and CDR2 sequences are WSHSY and SAAADI. The CDR3 runs to 14 residues. Trimming took off 4 bases at V and 6 bases at J, with 13 bases between the two ends. DNA for the CDR3: TGCGCCAGCAGTGGGGGGGCGCAGGGTCAGCCCCAGCATTTT. Translating gives CASSGGAQGQPQHF.

The V call is TRBV28, the J call TRBJ1-5; 12 nucleotides match TRBD1. The CDR3 is 17 residues long. After removal of 2 bases from V and 6 bases from J, the junction contained 8 bases not matched to a gene. Per germline, CDR1 MDHEN and CDR2 SYDVKM. In DNA form, the CDR3 reads TGTGCCAGCAGTTTAAGGGACAGGGGGCGGATGAGTCAGCCCCAGCATTTT. Translation gives CASSLRDRGRMSQPQHF.

The V and J genes are TRBV5-1 and TRBJ2-2, with 10 bases aligning to TRBD1. CDR3 length: 15 residues. The trim removed 4 bases at V and 4 bases at J, leaving 4 bases unmatched. The V gene's germline CDR1 is SGHRS and CDR2 YFSETQ. This CDR3 reads CASSVRDRGTGELFF. The DNA of the CDR3 is TGCGCCAGCAGCGTCCGGGACAGGGGCACCGGGGAGCTGTTTTTT.

The rearrangement joins TRBV15 to TRBJ2-3; D remains ambiguous. The germline gives CDR1 LNHNV, CDR2 YYDKDF (reference sequence). CDR3 size: 16 residues. V was cut by 0 bases and J by 0 bases, with 10 bases left in between. The CDR3 here is CATSRDRAASTDTQYF. CDR3 in DNA: TGTGCCACCAGCAGAGATCGGGCTGCAAGCACAGATACGCAGTATTTT.

This chain uses TRBV2 with TRBJ1-6; the match to TRBD1 covers 8 bases. Trimming removed 6 bases from V and 6 bases from J; junction bases left unmatched: 7. The CDR3 length is 15 residues. Germline CDR1 SNHLY, CDR2 FYNNEI. This CDR3 is CASRAGTGPNSPLHF. For the CDR3, the DNA is TGTGCCAGCAGGGCCGGGACAGGACCTAATTCACCCCTCCACTTT.